This TCR beta chain was sequenced during a study of T cell repertoires in cytomegalovirus infection. Study conclusions and caveats: CMV carriers with the relevant HLA were identified by cumulative public TCR beta family frequency. Within the response measured ex vivo, HLA-C-restricted CMV-specific TCR beta clonotypes were dominant.

TCRdb fed the reads into MiXCR, producing one record per CDR3 protein. The sample includes 450,000 to 650,000 distinct CDR3 sequences, approximately 40% of them seen just once. As regards this clonotype: Its specificity is unknown.

The V gene end was trimmed by 5 bases and the J gene end by 7 bases; junction bases not matched to a gene: 8. This CDR3 has 14 amino acids. The germline gives CDR1 SGHAT, CDR2 FQNNGV. This rearrangement joins TRBV11-2 to TRBJ1-5, with 7 bases identical to TRBD1. This TCR was sampled from a human donor in good health (CMV status not recorded). Some clones in this sample may be carry-over from other donors' samples. The sequenced sample was cultured PBMCs, obtained from culture after CMV antigen stimulation. CDR3 in DNA: TGTGCCAGCAGCCAAGACAGGGACGCCCAGCCCCAGCATTTT. Protein sequence: CASSQDRDAQPQHF.